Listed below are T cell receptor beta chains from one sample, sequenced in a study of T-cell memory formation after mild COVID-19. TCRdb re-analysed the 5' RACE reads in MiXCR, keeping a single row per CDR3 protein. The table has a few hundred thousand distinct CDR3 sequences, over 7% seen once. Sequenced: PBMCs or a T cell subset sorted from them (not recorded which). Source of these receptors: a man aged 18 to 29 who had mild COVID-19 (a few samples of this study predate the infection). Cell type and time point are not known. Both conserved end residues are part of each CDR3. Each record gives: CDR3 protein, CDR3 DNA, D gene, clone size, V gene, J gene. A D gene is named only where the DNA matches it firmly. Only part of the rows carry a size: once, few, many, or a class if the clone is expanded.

CDR3: CASSVAGQSSYNSPLHF
DNA: TGTGCCAGCAGCGTTGCTGGACAGAGCTCCTATAATTCACCCCTCCACTTT
D: -
size: few
V: TRBV9
J: TRBJ1-6

CDR3: CASSESYPGTLKETQYF
DNA: TGTGCCAGCAGCGAGTCCTATCCGGGGACGTTAAAAGAGACCCAGTACTTC
D: -
size: few
V: TRBV7-6
J: TRBJ2-5

CDR3: CASSLGRPAYNEQFF
DNA: TGTGCCAGCAGCCTAGGCAGGCCAGCGTACAATGAGCAGTTCTTC
D: -
size: many
V: TRBV6-5
J: TRBJ2-1

CDR3: CASSLAFGGATDNEQFF
DNA: TGTGCCAGCAGCTTAGCGTTTGGCGGGGCAACGGACAATGAGCAGTTCTTC
D: -
size: many
V: TRBV7-8
J: TRBJ2-1

CDR3: CSAKQGYEQYF
DNA: TGCAGTGCTAAACAGGGCTACGAGCAGTACTTC
D: -
size: few
V: TRBV20-1
J: TRBJ2-7

CDR3: CSARSQLAKNIQYF
DNA: TGCAGTGCTAGATCCCAATTAGCCAAAAACATTCAGTACTTC
D: -
size: many
V: TRBV20-1
J: TRBJ2-4

CDR3: CASSQVYGGNTIYF
DNA: TGCGCCAGCAGCCAAGTTTACGGTGGAAACACCATATATTTT
D: -
size: -
V: TRBV4-3
J: TRBJ1-3

CDR3: CASTTLGRGNQPQHF
DNA: TGTGCCAGCACCACATTGGGGCGCGGCAATCAGCCCCAGCATTTT
D: -
size: -
V: TRBV13
J: TRBJ1-5

CDR3: CASSLQPRLRSYNEQFF
DNA: TGCGCCAGCAGCTTGCAACCCCGGCTGAGATCCTACAATGAGCAGTTCTTC
D: -
size: few
V: TRBV5-1
J: TRBJ2-1

CDR3: CAARGYNEKLFF
DNA: TGCGCAGCGCGCGGGTATAATGAAAAACTGTTTTTT
D: -
size: few
V: TRBV29-1
J: TRBJ1-4

CDR3: CSVAWTGSSYEQYF
DNA: TGCAGCGTTGCATGGACAGGAAGCTCCTACGAGCAGTACTTC
D: TRBD1
size: -
V: TRBV29-1
J: TRBJ2-7

CDR3: CSARDPLGVETQYF
DNA: TGCAGTGCTAGAGATCCATTGGGGGTAGAGACCCAGTACTTC
D: -
size: -
V: TRBV20-1
J: TRBJ2-5

CDR3: CASSPLAGPNEKLFF
DNA: TGCGCCAGCAGCCCATTAGCGGGCCCAAATGAAAAACTGTTTTTT
D: -
size: -
V: TRBV4-1
J: TRBJ1-4

CDR3: CASSSMGYEQFF
DNA: TGTGCCAGCAGCTCGATGGGATATGAGCAGTTCTTC
D: -
size: -
V: TRBV7-9
J: TRBJ2-1

CDR3: CASSQFDREETQYF
DNA: TGCGCCAGCAGCCAATTTGACAGGGAAGAGACCCAGTACTTC
D: TRBD1
size: -
V: TRBV4-1
J: TRBJ2-5

CDR3: CSVEGAGQEQYF
DNA: TGCAGCGTTGAAGGGGCAGGGCAAGAGCAGTACTTC
D: -
size: -
V: TRBV29-1
J: TRBJ2-7

CDR3: CASSFDTYYGYTF
DNA: TGCGCCAGCAGCTTCGATACATACTATGGCTACACCTTC
D: -
size: -
V: TRBV5-1
J: TRBJ1-2

CDR3: CASSSAKRNNSPLHF
DNA: TGTGCCAGCAGCTCCGCCAAGCGGAATAATTCACCCCTCCACTTT
D: -
size: -
V: TRBV7-2
J: TRBJ1-6

CDR3: CASSLYGAQGTGELFF
DNA: TGTGCCAGCAGCTTATACGGGGCGCAGGGCACCGGGGAGCTGTTTTTT
D: -
size: -
V: TRBV7-2
J: TRBJ2-2

CDR3: CASSRLAGGVSYNEQFF
DNA: TGTGCCAGCAGCCGACTAGCGGGGGGCGTATCCTACAATGAGCAGTTCTTC
D: TRBD2
size: many
V: TRBV3-1
J: TRBJ2-1

CDR3: CSARDQVRPTTVYNSPLHF
DNA: TGCAGTGCTAGAGATCAGGTTCGCCCGACGACAGTCTATAATTCACCCCTCCACTTT
D: -
size: -
V: TRBV20-1
J: TRBJ1-6

CDR3: CASSDQGATYEQYF
DNA: TGTGCCAGCAGCGATCAGGGGGCTACCTACGAGCAGTACTTC
D: TRBD1
size: many
V: TRBV25-1
J: TRBJ2-7

CDR3: CSRADSSYEQYF
DNA: TGCAGCCGGGCGGACAGCTCCTACGAGCAGTACTTC
D: -
size: few
V: TRBV20-1
J: TRBJ2-7

CDR3: CSVVPKRPAEAFF
DNA: TGCAGCGTGGTCCCCAAACGCCCGGCTGAAGCTTTCTTT
D: -
size: few
V: TRBV29-1
J: TRBJ1-1

CDR3: CASSLRGVQPQHF
DNA: TGTGCCAGCAGTTTGAGGGGAGTTCAGCCCCAGCATTTT
D: -
size: few
V: TRBV12-3/TRBV12-4
J: TRBJ1-5

CDR3: CSARGDLEAF
DNA: TGCAGTGCTAGAGGCGACTTAGAGGCCTTC
D: -
size: -
V: TRBV20-1
J: TRBJ2-5

CDR3: CASNAAPRDEKLFF
DNA: TGTGCCAGCAATGCGGCTCCGCGTGATGAAAAACTGTTTTTT
D: -
size: -
V: TRBV12-3/TRBV12-4
J: TRBJ1-4

CDR3: CASSVRTGNNEQFF
DNA: TGTGCCAGCAGCGTAAGGACAGGGAACAATGAGCAGTTCTTC
D: TRBD1
size: many
V: TRBV7-2
J: TRBJ2-1

CDR3: CASRDRLGGEKLFF
DNA: TGTGCCAGCAGAGACAGACTCGGTGGGGAAAAACTGTTTTTT
D: -
size: -
V: TRBV12-3/TRBV12-4
J: TRBJ1-4

CDR3: CASSLYTGTPNGYTF
DNA: TGTGCCAGCAGCCTATACACCGGGACCCCTAATGGCTACACCTTC
D: -
size: medium-sized
V: TRBV6-5
J: TRBJ1-2

CDR3: CASSREVYEQYF
DNA: TGTGCCAGCAGCCGCGAGGTGTACGAGCAGTACTTC
D: -
size: few
V: TRBV7-2
J: TRBJ2-7

CDR3: CASSLHSGANVLTF
DNA: TGTGCCAGCAGTTTACACTCTGGGGCCAACGTCCTGACTTTC
D: -
size: many
V: TRBV28
J: TRBJ2-6

CDR3: CASSRDRTDTQYF
DNA: TGTGCCAGCAGCCGCGATAGGACAGATACGCAGTATTTT
D: -
size: many
V: TRBV7-3
J: TRBJ2-3

CDR3: CASSVSEHNEQFF
DNA: TGTGCCAGCAGCGTATCAGAACACAATGAGCAGTTCTTC
D: -
size: -
V: TRBV9
J: TRBJ2-1

CDR3: CASGLALGSYEQYF
DNA: TGTGCTAGTGGTTTGGCACTAGGGTCCTACGAGCAGTACTTC
D: -
size: few
V: TRBV12-5
J: TRBJ2-7

CDR3: CASSLVTGKDGYTF
DNA: TGTGCCAGCAGTTTAGTGACAGGGAAGGATGGCTACACCTTC
D: TRBD1
size: -
V: TRBV27
J: TRBJ1-2

CDR3: CASSQSPTSNEQFF
DNA: TGCGCCAGCAGTCAATCCCCCACTTCCAATGAGCAGTTCTTC
D: -
size: -
V: TRBV23-1
J: TRBJ2-1

CDR3: CASSLGLAMETQYF
DNA: TGTGCCAGCAGCCTCGGACTAGCGATGGAGACCCAGTACTTC
D: TRBD2
size: -
V: TRBV13
J: TRBJ2-5

CDR3: CASSFSPELQGEQYF
DNA: TGTGCCAGCAGCTTCTCCCCAGAGCTCCAGGGCGAGCAGTACTTC
D: -
size: -
V: TRBV5-4
J: TRBJ2-7

CDR3: CASSIREQIEYGYTF
DNA: TGTGCCAGTAGTATACGGGAACAAATTGAGTATGGCTACACCTTC
D: -
size: many
V: TRBV19
J: TRBJ1-2

CDR3: CSAIGGQPNTEAFF
DNA: TGCAGCGCAATAGGGGGACAACCGAACACTGAAGCTTTCTTT
D: -
size: many
V: TRBV29-1
J: TRBJ1-1

CDR3: CASRSFGRQGDTTDTQYF
DNA: TGTGCCAGCAGATCCTTTGGGCGACAGGGCGATACGACAGATACGCAGTATTTT
D: TRBD1
size: few
V: TRBV5-6
J: TRBJ2-3

CDR3: CASSVSAFGYTF
DNA: TGTGCCAGCAGTGTATCAGCTTTTGGCTACACCTTC
D: -
size: -
V: TRBV25-1
J: TRBJ1-2

CDR3: CASSPRQNLETQYF
DNA: TGTGCCAGCAGCCCCCGACAGAATTTGGAGACCCAGTACTTC
D: -
size: -
V: TRBV13
J: TRBJ2-5

CDR3: CASSSASAPNEQFF
DNA: TGTGCCAGCAGCTCGGCTAGCGCACCCAATGAGCAGTTCTTC
D: -
size: -
V: TRBV9
J: TRBJ2-1

CDR3: CASSLGGGAWTDTQYF
DNA: TGTGCCAGCAGCCTTGGCGGGGGGGCCTGGACAGATACGCAGTATTTT
D: TRBD2
size: -
V: TRBV9
J: TRBJ2-3

CDR3: CASSLALGGLGGTQYF
DNA: TGTGCCAGCAGCTTAGCGCTGGGGGGCCTCGGCGGGACCCAGTACTTC
D: -
size: -
V: TRBV7-8
J: TRBJ2-5

CDR3: CASSRVPSGGSTSTDTQYF
DNA: TGTGCCAGCAGCCGGGTCCCTAGCGGGGGGTCCACTAGCACAGATACGCAGTATTTT
D: TRBD2
size: many
V: TRBV7-2
J: TRBJ2-3

CDR3: CASSKGGVSNSPLHF
DNA: TGTGCCAGCAGCAAAGGTGGGGTTTCGAATTCACCCCTCCACTTT
D: -
size: -
V: TRBV21-1
J: TRBJ1-6

CDR3: CASRPTSGGADTQYF
DNA: TGTGCCAGCAGACCCACTAGCGGGGGGGCAGATACGCAGTATTTT
D: TRBD2
size: few
V: TRBV3-1
J: TRBJ2-3

CDR3: CASTPTFTDTQYF
DNA: TGTGCCAGTACCCCAACTTTCACAGATACGCAGTATTTT
D: -
size: few
V: TRBV19
J: TRBJ2-3